Sequencing of this TCR beta chain was carried out in a study of blood T cell repertoires in COVID-19. Study in general: Donors in the United States, Italy and Spain gave samples during acute or convalescent COVID-19. PBMCs, B-cell-depleted T cells, or T cells were the source of the cDNA or gDNA that made up the material.

Deletions cut 5 bases from V and 7 bases from J, with 12 bases between. The CDR3 extends over 12 amino acids. The data were produced by immunoSEQ multiplex PCR, yet TCRdb's version contains in-frame clones alone and is incomplete. The repertoire holds 150,000 to 200,000 clones, with roughly 82% as singletons. This sequence joins TRBV12-3 or TRBV12-4 and TRBJ2-7; D unresolved. The clonotype comes from an older woman with acute COVID-19. The specimen sequenced was PBMCs or T cells enriched from blood (not recorded which). The CDR3: CASSVPTGEQYF. CDR3 DNA sequence: TGTGCCAGCAGTGTCCCTACCGGGGAGCAGTACTTC.